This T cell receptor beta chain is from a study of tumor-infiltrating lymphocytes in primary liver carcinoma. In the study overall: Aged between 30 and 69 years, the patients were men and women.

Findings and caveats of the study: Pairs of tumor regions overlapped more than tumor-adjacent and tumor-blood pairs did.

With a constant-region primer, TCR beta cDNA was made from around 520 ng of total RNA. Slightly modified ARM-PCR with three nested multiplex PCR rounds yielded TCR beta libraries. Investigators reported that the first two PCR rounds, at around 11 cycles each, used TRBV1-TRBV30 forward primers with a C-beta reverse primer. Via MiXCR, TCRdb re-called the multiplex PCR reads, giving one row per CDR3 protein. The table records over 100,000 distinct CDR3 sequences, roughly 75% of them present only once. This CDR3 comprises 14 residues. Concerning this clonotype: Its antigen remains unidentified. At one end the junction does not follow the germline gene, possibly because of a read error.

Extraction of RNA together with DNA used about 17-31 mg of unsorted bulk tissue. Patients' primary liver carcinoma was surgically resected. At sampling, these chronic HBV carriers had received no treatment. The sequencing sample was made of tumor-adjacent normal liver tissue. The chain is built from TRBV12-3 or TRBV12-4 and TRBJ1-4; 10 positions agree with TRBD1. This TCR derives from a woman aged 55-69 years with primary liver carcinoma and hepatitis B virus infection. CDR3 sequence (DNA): TGTGCCAGCAGACCGACAGGGGGCCTTGGAAAATTGTTTTTT. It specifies CASRPTGGLGKLFF.